The 5 T cell receptor beta chains in this list originate from one sample, sequenced in a study of a mutant IDH1 vaccine in newly diagnosed glioma. These receptors have no identified antigens. Libraries were prepared by immunoSEQ multiplex PCR; TCRdb keeps only in-frame clonotypes and omits some of them. Among about 60,000 clones listed, about nine tenths were seen once. The time point here: week 35, safety follow-up. Vaccine doses each comprised 300 ug of mutant IDH1 20-mer peptide, with topical imiquimod. This material consisted of PBMCs, taken from a glioma patient whose treatment included an IDH1 peptide vaccine. The receptors were gathered from a man aged 40-55 years with glioma.

The chain recombines TRBV29-1 with TRBJ2-2; possibly TRBD2 for D (5 bases). This CDR3 is built from 12 residues. V was shortened by 6 bases and J by 7 bases, with 12 bases between the two germline ends. Germline V CDR1 and CDR2: SQVTM, ANQGSEA. In DNA form, the CDR3 reads TGCAGCGTCGGCCGGGATGGCGGGGAGCTGTTTTTT. Its translation: CSVGRDGGELFF.

V and J are TRBV4-1 and TRBJ2-4, with 9 bases that match TRBD2. The CDR3 sequence is 18 residues long. V dropped 1 base and J dropped 4; count of bases not matched to a gene: 11. Germline V lookup: CDR1 MGHRA, CDR2 YSYEKL. The CDR3 sequence is CASSQVLREGPTKNIQYF. The DNA of the CDR3 is TGCGCCAGCAGCCAAGTTTTGCGGGAGGGCCCGACGAAAAACATTCAGTACTTC.

This chain joins TRBV5-1 and TRBJ2-7; 10 nucleotides align to TRBD1. V dropped 2 bases and J dropped 1; count of bases not matched to a gene: 3. The length of the CDR3 is 15 residues. The germline gives CDR1 SGHRS, CDR2 YFSETQ. CDR3 region: CASSFWTGGSYEQYF. The CDR3 coding sequence is TGCGCCAGCAGCTTTTGGACAGGGGGTTCCTACGAGCAGTACTTC.

This rearrangement joins TRBV5-1 to TRBJ2-5; 7 bases map to TRBD1. Trimming at V came to 4 bases and at J to 1 base, leaving 7 bases not matched to a gene. The CDR3 extends over 15 amino acids. Per germline, CDR1 SGHRS and CDR2 YFSETQ. The CDR3 DNA follows: TGCGCCAGCAGCCCCTGGGGGACAGTCCAAGAGACCCAGTACTTC. Translated, it gives CASSPWGTVQETQYF.

This clone was seen once. The gene calls are TRBV9 and TRBJ1-5; D remains unclear. Germline values: CDR1 SGDLS, CDR2 YYNGEE. CDR3 length: 15 residues. V shed 3 bases and J shed 6 bases, with 16 bases lying between them. In DNA form, the CDR3 reads TGTGCCAGCAGCGCGACAATGGGGTTGGGTCAGCCCCAGCATTTT. Protein sequence: CASSATMGLGQPQHF.